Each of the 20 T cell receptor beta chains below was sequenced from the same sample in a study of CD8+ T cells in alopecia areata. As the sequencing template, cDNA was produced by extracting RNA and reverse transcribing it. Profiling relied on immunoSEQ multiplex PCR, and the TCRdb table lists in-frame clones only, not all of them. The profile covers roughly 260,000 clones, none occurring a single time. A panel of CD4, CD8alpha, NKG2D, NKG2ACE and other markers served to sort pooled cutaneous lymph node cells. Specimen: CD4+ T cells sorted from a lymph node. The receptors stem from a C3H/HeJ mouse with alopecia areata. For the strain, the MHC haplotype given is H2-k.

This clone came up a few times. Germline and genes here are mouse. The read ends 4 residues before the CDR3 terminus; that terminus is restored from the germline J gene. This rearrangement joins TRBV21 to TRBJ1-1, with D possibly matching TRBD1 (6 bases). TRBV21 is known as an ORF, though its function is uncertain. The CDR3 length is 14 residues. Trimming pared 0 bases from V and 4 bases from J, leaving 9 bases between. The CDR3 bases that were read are TGTGCTAGCAGTCAATCGGGACACCTCACA. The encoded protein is CASSQSGHLT. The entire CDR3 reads CASSQSGHLTEVFF.

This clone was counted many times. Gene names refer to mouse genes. This chain's CDR3 is CASSGTGLYEQYF. CDR3 DNA (partial): TGTGCTAGCAGTGGGACTGGCCTGTAT. V gene TRBV17 combines with J gene TRBJ2-7, with 8 bases fitting TRBD2. The sequence runs out 4 residues before the end of the CDR3; the remainder is reconstructed from the germline J gene. This CDR3 is built from 13 residues. Per germline, CDR1 MNHDT and CDR2 YYDKIL.

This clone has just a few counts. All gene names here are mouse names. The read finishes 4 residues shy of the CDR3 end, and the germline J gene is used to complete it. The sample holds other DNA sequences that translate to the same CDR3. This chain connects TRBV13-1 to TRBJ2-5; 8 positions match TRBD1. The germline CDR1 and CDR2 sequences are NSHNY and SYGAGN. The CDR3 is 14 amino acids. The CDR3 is CASSDRDRRDTQYF. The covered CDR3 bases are TGTGCCAGCAGTGATCGGGACAGGAGGGAC.

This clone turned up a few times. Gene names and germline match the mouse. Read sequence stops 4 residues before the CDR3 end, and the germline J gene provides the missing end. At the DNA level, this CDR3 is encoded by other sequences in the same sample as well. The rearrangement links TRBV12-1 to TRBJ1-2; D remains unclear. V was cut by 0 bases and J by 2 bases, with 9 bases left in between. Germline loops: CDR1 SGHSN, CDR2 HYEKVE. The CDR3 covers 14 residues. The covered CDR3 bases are TGTGCCAGCTCTCTCCCAGGCCCCAACTCC. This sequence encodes CASSLPGPNS. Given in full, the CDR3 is CASSLPGPNSDYTF. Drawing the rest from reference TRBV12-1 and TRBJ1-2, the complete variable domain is DSGVVQSPRHIIKEKGGRSVLTCIPISGHSNVVWYQQTLGKELKFLIQHYEKVERDKGFLPSRFSVQQFDDYHSEMNMSALELEDSAMYFCASSLPGPNSDYTFGSGTRLLVI.

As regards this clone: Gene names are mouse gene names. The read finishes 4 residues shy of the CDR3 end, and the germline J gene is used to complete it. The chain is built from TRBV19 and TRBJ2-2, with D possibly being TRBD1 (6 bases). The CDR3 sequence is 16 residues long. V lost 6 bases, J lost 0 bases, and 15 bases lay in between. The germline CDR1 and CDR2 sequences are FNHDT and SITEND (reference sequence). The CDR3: CASILPGQANTGQLYF. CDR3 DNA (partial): TGTGCCAGCATCCTTCCGGGACAAGCAAACACCGGG. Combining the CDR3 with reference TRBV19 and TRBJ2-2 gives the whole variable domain GGIITQTPKFLIGQEGQKLTLKCQQNFNHDTMYWYRQDSGKGLRLIYYSITENDLQKGDLSEGYDASREKKSSFSLTVTSAQKNEMAVFLCASILPGQANTGQLYFGEGSKLTVL.

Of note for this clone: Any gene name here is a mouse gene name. Partial CDR3 DNA: TGCACCTGCAGTGCAGCGACAGGGAAAAACTCC. Residues: CTCSAATGKNS. Given in full, the CDR3 is CTCSAATGKNSDYTF. The chain joins TRBV1 to TRBJ1-2, with 7 bases identical to TRBD1. The read is 4 residues too short to cover the CDR3 end, so that end is filled in from the germline J gene. This CDR3 is 15 amino acids long. Germline V gene lookup returns CDR1 NSQYPW and CDR2 LRSPGD (reference sequence). The J segment lost 1 base and the V segment lost 1 base, leaving 3 bases of the junction unmatched.

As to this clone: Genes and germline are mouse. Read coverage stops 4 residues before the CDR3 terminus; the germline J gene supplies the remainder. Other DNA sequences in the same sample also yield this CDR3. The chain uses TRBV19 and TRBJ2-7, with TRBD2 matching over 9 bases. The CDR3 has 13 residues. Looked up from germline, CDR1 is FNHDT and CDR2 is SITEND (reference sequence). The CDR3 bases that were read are TGTGCCAGCAGTATCCTGGGGGGGTAT. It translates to CASSILGGY. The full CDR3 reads CASSILGGYEQYF.

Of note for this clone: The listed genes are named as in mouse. The CDR3 sequence is CASSPQHYEQYF. Incomplete CDR3 DNA: TGTGCCAGCAGTCCCCAGCATTAT. This rearrangement joins TRBV14 to TRBJ2-7; no clear D gene. The sequenced fragment ends 4 residues before the CDR3 boundary, so the rest is inferred from the germline J gene. Germline loops: CDR1 SGHDT, CDR2 FRDEAV. This CDR3 has 12 residues.

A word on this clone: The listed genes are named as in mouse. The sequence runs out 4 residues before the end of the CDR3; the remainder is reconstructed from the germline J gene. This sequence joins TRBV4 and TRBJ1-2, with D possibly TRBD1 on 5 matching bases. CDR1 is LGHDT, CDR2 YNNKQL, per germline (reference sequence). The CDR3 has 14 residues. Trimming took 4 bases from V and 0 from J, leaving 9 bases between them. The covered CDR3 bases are TGTGCCAGCAGCTTTCGACAGTCAAACTCC. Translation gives CASSFRQSNS. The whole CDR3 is CASSFRQSNSDYTF.

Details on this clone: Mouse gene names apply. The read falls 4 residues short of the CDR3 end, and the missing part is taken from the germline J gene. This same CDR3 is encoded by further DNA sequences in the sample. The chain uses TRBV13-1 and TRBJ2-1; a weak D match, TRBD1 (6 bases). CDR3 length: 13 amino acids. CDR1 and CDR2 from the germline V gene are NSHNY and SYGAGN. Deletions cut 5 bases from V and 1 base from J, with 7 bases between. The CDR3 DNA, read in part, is TGTGCCAGCAGAGGACAGAACTATGCT. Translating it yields CASRGQNYA. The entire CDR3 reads CASRGQNYAEQFF.

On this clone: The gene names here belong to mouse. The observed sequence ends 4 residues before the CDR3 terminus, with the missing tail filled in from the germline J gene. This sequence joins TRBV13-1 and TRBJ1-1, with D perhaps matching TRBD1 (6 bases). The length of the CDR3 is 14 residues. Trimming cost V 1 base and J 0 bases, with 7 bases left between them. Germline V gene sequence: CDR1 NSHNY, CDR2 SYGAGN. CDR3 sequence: CASSDPGANTEVFF. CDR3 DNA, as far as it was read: TGTGCCAGCAGTGATCCAGGGGCAAACACA.

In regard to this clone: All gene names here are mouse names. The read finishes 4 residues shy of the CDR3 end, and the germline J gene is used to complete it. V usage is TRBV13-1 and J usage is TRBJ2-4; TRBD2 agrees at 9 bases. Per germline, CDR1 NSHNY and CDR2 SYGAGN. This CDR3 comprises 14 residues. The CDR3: CASSGRLGENTLYF. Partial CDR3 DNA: TGTGCCAGCAGTGGACGACTGGGGGAAAAC.

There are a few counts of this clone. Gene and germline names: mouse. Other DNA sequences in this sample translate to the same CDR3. The CDR3 sequence is CASSDWGQDTQYF. The CDR3 DNA, read in part, is TGTGCCAGCAGTGACTGGGGTCAAGAC. The chain couples TRBV13-1 to TRBJ2-5, with D possibly TRBD2 on 6 matching bases. The read is 4 residues too short to cover the CDR3 end, so that end is filled in from the germline J gene. The CDR3 has 13 amino acids. CDR1 is NSHNY and CDR2 is SYGAGN in the germline V gene. V lost 2 bases, J lost 3 bases, and 7 bases lay in between.

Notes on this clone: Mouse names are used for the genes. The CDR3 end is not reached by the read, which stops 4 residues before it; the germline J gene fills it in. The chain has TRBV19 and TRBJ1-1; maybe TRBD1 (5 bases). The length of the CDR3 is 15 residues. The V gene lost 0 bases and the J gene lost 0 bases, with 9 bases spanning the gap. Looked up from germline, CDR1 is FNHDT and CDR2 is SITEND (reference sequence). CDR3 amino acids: CASSIGTTANTEVFF. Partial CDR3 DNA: TGTGCCAGCAGTATAGGGACAACTGCAAACACA.

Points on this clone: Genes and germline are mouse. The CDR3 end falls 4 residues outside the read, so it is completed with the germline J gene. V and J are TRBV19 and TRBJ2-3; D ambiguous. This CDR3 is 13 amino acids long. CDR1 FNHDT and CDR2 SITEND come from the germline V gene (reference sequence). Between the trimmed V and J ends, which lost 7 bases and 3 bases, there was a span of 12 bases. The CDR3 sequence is CASSNGRAETLYF. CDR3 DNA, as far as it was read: TGTGCCAGCTCCAACGGCAGGGCAGAA. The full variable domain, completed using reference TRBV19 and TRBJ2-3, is GGIITQTPKFLIGQEGQKLTLKCQQNFNHDTMYWYRQDSGKGLRLIYYSITENDLQKGDLSEGYDASREKKSSFSLTVTSAQKNEMAVFLCASSNGRAETLYFGSGTRLTVL.

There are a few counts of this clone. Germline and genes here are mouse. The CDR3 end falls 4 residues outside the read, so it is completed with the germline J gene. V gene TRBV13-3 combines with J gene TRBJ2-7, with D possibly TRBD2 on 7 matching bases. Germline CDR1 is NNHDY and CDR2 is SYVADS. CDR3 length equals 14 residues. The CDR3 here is CASSEVGGVYEQYF. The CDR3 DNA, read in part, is TGTGCCAGCAGTGAAGTGGGGGGCGTTTAT.

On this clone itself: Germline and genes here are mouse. The CDR3 bases that were read are TGTGCCAGCAGCTCACAGGGGATTAATTCGCCC. Translation: CASSSQGINSP. The entire CDR3 is CASSSQGINSPLYF. This chain uses TRBV4 with TRBJ1-6, with TRBD1 identical over 7 bases. The read comes to an end 3 residues before the CDR3 does, leaving the germline J gene to fill in the end. TRBJ1-6 is an open reading frame, and its role is uncertain. V was clipped by 4 bases and J by 6 bases; unmatched bases: 3. Germline V gene lookup returns CDR1 LGHDT and CDR2 YNNKQL (reference sequence). The CDR3 loop spans 14 amino acids.

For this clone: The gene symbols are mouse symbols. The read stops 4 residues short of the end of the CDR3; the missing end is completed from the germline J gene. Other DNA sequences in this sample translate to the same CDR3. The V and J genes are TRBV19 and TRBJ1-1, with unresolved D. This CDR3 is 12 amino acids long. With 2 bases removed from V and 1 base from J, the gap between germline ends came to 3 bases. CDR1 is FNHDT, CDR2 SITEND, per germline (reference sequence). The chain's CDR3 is CASSILNTEVFF. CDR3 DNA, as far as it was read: TGTGCCAGCAGTATTTTGAACACA. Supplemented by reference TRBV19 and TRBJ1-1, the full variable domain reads GGIITQTPKFLIGQEGQKLTLKCQQNFNHDTMYWYRQDSGKGLRLIYYSITENDLQKGDLSEGYDASREKKSSFSLTVTSAQKNEMAVFLCASSILNTEVFFGKGTRLTVV.

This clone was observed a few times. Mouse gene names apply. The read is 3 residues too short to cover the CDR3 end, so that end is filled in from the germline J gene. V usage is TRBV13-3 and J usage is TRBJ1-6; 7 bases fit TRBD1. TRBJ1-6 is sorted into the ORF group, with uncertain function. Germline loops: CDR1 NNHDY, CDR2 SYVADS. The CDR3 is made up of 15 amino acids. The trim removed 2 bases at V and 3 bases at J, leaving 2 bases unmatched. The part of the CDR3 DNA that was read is TGTGCCAGCAGTGAGGACAGGATCTATAATTCGCCC. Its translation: CASSEDRIYNSP. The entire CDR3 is CASSEDRIYNSPLYF.

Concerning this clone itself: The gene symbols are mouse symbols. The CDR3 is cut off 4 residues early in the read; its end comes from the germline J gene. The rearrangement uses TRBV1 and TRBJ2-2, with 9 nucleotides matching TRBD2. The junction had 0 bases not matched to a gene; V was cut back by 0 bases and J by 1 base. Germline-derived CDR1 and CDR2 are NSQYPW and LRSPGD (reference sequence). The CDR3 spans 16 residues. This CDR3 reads CTCSAELGGNTGQLYF. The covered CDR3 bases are TGCACCTGCAGTGCAGAACTGGGGGGAAACACCGGG. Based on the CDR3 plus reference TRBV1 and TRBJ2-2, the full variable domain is VTLLEQNPRWRLVPRGQAVNLRCILKNSQYPWMSWYQQDLQKQLQWLFTLRSPGDKEVKSLPGADYLATRVTDTELRLQVANMSQGRTLYCTCSAELGGNTGQLYFGEGSKLTVL.